The 5 T cell receptor beta chains given below trace back to one sample, sequenced in a study of blood T cells in healthy people across ages. Alongside a J-beta primer mix, a sample-barcoded 5' primer served in a second PCR lasting 7 to 11 cycles. Each CDR3 protein is one row after TCRdb ran MiXCR on the 5' RACE reads. The table includes approximately 1,000,000 distinct CDR3 sequences, under 40% detected once. Sequencing was carried out using blood. Every receptor here comes from a man younger than 30 in good health.

The chain employs TRBV7-9 and TRBJ1-1; D is perhaps TRBD1 (5 bases). Trimming took 2 bases from V and 6 from J, leaving 19 bases between them. CDR3 length equals 16 residues. CDR1 is SEHNR, CDR2 FQNEAQ, per germline (reference sequence). CDR3 sequence: CASSLSSAWTSPEAFF. The CDR3 nucleotides read TGTGCCAGCAGCTTATCGTCGGCCTGGACATCCCCTGAAGCTTTCTTT. Using reference TRBV7-9 and TRBJ1-1 for the parts outside the CDR3, the full variable domain is DTGVSQNPRHKITKRGQNVTFRCDPISEHNRLYWYRQTLGQGPEFLTYFQNEAQLEKSRLLSDRFSAERPKGSFSTLEIQRTEQGDSAMYLCASSLSSAWTSPEAFFGQGTRLTVV.

The chain combines TRBV25-1 with TRBJ2-5, with 7 bases aligning to TRBD2. Trimming cost V 1 base and J 4 bases; bases outside gene matches: 9. The CDR3 totals 16 residues. The V gene's germline CDR1 is MGHDK and CDR2 SYGVNS. The CDR3 is CASSESPLVAGETQYF. Here the CDR3 DNA reads TGTGCCAGCAGTGAATCTCCCTTGGTAGCGGGAGAGACCCAGTACTTC.

The V and J genes are TRBV7-2 and TRBJ1-2; D gene ambiguous. Germline CDR1 is SGHTA and CDR2 is FQGNSA. Trimming stripped 1 base from V and 0 bases from J, with 12 bases between. CDR3 length: 16 amino acids. The DNA of the CDR3 is TGTGCCAGCAGCTTAGAAGTTCCAGGCTCTAACTATGGCTACACCTTC. This codes for CASSLEVPGSNYGYTF. The full variable domain, rest sourced from reference TRBV7-2 and TRBJ1-2, is GAGVSQSPSNKVTEKGKDVELRCDPISGHTALYWYRQSLGQGLEFLIYFQGNSAPDKSGLPSDRFSAERTGGSVSTLTIQRTQQEDSAVYLCASSLEVPGSNYGYTFGSGTRLTVV.

A note on this clonotype: An end of the junction differs from the germline gene, which may be a read error. The chain is built from TRBV2 and TRBJ1-2, with D possibly being TRBD1 (6 bases). The CDR3 runs to 13 residues. The germline gives CDR1 SNHLY, CDR2 FYNNEI. The CDR3 here is CASVDSPNYGYTF. The CDR3 DNA is TGTGCCAGCGTGGACAGCCCTAATTATGGCTACACCTTC.

This clonotype occurred a few times. CDR3 loop: CASSQQGRDQPQHF. The CDR3 nucleotides are TGCGCCAGCAGCCAGCAGGGGAGGGATCAGCCCCAGCATTTT. This chain links TRBV4-3 with TRBJ1-5, with D perhaps TRBD1 (6 bases). CDR3 size: 14 residues. Germline values: CDR1 LGHNA, CDR2 YSLEER. The V and J ends lost 3 bases and 5 bases respectively, with 11 bases between them.